These 26 T cell receptor beta chains were all obtained from the same sample, sequenced in a study of graft-versus-host responses after intestinal transplantation. For these TCRs, the target antigens are not known. Here immunoSEQ multiplex PCR was the method, and the copy in TCRdb shows in-frame clones only, minus some. This table holds around 93,000 clones, 75% to 95% found once. Here the sequenced sample was unstimulated CD8+ T cells sorted from spleen or lymph node cells, taken before intestinal transplant. The receptors originated from a human donor who received an intestinal transplant.

The chain uses TRBV4-1 and TRBJ2-5; D tentatively reads TRBD1 or TRBD2 (5 bases each). CDR3 size: 16 residues. Germline V gene data show CDR1 as MGHRA and CDR2 as YSYEKL. Trimming left V 0 bases short and J 0 bases short, with 11 bases between. The CDR3 bases are TGCGCCAGCAGCCAAGATTTGGGGGATGACCAAGAGACCCAGTACTTC. Protein: CASSQDLGDDQETQYF.

The V and J genes are TRBV6-1 and TRBJ1-6; 7 bases line up with TRBD1. The CDR3 length is 15 residues. Germline CDR1 is MNHNS and CDR2 is SASEGT. Germline trimming cut 7 bases from V and 4 bases from J; bases unmatched to any gene: 7. As DNA, the CDR3 is TGTGCCAGCACGGAACAGGGGTTATATAATTCACCCCTCCACTTT. Translation gives CASTEQGLYNSPLHF.

This chain uses TRBV18 with TRBJ2-3, with 13 bases that match TRBD2. CDR1 KGHSH and CDR2 LQKENI come from the germline V gene. Trimming took 8 bases from V and 6 from J; bases not matched to a gene: 20. This CDR3 comprises 19 residues. CDR3 residues: CASNTQIPTSGGPRDTQYF. The CDR3 DNA is TGTGCCAGCAACACCCAGATTCCGACTAGCGGGGGGCCCAGGGATACGCAGTATTTT.

The chain uses TRBV14 and TRBJ1-1, with 7 bases that match TRBD1. CDR1 and CDR2 (germline): SGHDN, FVKESK. V shed 0 bases and J 6 bases; nucleotides not matched to a gene: 7. The CDR3 contains 15 residues. CDR3 sequence: CASSQDWGRGSEAFF. DNA of the CDR3: TGTGCCAGCAGCCAAGATTGGGGCAGGGGGTCTGAAGCTTTCTTT.

The genes are TRBV5-4 and TRBJ2-5, with D tentatively TRBD2 (5 bases). This CDR3 spans 15 amino acids. CDR1 is SGHNT and CDR2 is YYREEE in the germline V gene (reference sequence). The V gene lost 0 bases and the J gene lost 2 bases, with 11 bases spanning the gap. CDR3 protein: CASSLVEREQETQYF. The CDR3 nucleotides read TGTGCCAGCAGCTTGGTGGAACGGGAACAAGAGACCCAGTACTTC.

This chain joins TRBV15 and TRBJ1-5; D not certain. The CDR3 spans 18 residues. V lost 0 bases to trimming and J lost 0 bases, with 15 bases between them. The germline CDR1 and CDR2 sequences are LNHNV and YYDKDF (reference sequence). The DNA of the CDR3 is TGTGCCACCAGCAGAGATACCCTAAGCGGGTATAGCAATCAGCCCCAGCATTTT. It is translated as CATSRDTLSGYSNQPQHF.

This clone appeared once. This chain links TRBV10-2 with TRBJ2-5; 9 nucleotides line up with TRBD2. J lost 3 bases, V lost 4 bases, and 9 bases had no gene match. Germline CDR1 WSHSY, CDR2 SAAADI. This CDR3 contains 16 residues. The CDR3 region has the DNA TGCGCCAGCAGTGCCCTAGCGGGATCCCTTAAAGAGACCCAGTACTTC. It encodes CASSALAGSLKETQYF.

The chain combines TRBV19 with TRBJ2-2; no firm D call. Trimming removed 2 bases from V and 3 bases from J, with 4 bases in between. CDR3 size: 13 residues. The V gene's germline CDR1 is LNHDA and CDR2 SQIVND (reference sequence). CDR3 region: CASSIIDTGELFF. CDR3 sequence (DNA): TGTGCCAGTAGTATAATTGACACCGGGGAGCTGTTTTTT.

The genes are TRBV7-3 and TRBJ2-2, with a weak D call TRBD1 (6 bases). The CDR3 consists of 14 residues. Trimming shortened V by 3 bases and J by 7 bases, and 12 bases separated the two germline ends. Germline CDR1 and CDR2: SGHTA and FQGTGA. The CDR3 DNA follows: TGTGCCAGCAGCTTGGACAGTTATGGCGGGGAGCTGTTTTTT. Its translation is CASSLDSYGGELFF.

The table lists this clone with a count of one. The chain couples TRBV2 to TRBJ2-5, with TRBD1 matching over 8 bases. With 11 bases clipped from V and 4 bases from J, the junction kept 12 bases outside the gene matches. This CDR3 is built from 14 residues. The germline CDR1 and CDR2 sequences are SNHLY and FYNNEI. The CDR3 nucleotides read TGTGCCTCACTCAGGGGGCGCTCAGTAGAGACCCAGTACTTC. Translation gives CASLRGRSVETQYF.

The V call is TRBV5-1, the J call TRBJ1-2; unclear D gene. Germline V lookup: CDR1 SGHRS, CDR2 YFSETQ. The CDR3 totals 15 residues. The ends were cut back, 3 bases at V and 1 base at J, with 13 bases in the middle. CDR3 bases: TGCGCCAGCAGCTCAGGCAGATTCCTTAACTATGGCTACACCTTC. Amino acids: CASSSGRFLNYGYTF. The full variable domain, rest sourced from reference TRBV5-1 and TRBJ1-2, is KAGVTQTPRYLIKTRGQQVTLSCSPISGHRSVSWYQQTPGQGLQFLFEYFSETQRNKGNFPGRFSGRQFSNSRSEMNVSTLELGDSALYLCASSSGRFLNYGYTFGSGTRLTVV.

The chain employs TRBV11-2 and TRBJ1-6; no clear D. V lost 2 bases and J 3 bases, leaving 11 bases between the germline ends. CDR1 is SGHAT, CDR2 FQNNGV, per germline. This CDR3 region has 16 residues. The CDR3: CASSLQDPVYNSPLHF. The CDR3, as DNA: TGTGCCAGCAGCTTACAGGACCCTGTCTATAATTCACCCCTCCACTTT.

This clone has a single count. This chain links TRBV9 with TRBJ2-1; D may be TRBD2 (6 bases). Germline CDR1 is SGDLS and CDR2 is YYNGEE. V was cut by 0 bases and J by 6 bases, with 10 bases left in between. This CDR3 has 14 amino acids. CDR3 sequence: CASSVASDGNEQFF. The CDR3 DNA reads as TGTGCCAGCAGCGTAGCTAGCGACGGCAATGAGCAGTTCTTC.

The chain combines TRBV13 with TRBJ2-1, with 12 bases aligning to TRBD2. The V gene's germline CDR1 is PRHDT and CDR2 FYEKMQ (reference sequence). J lost 7 bases, V lost 2 bases, and 3 bases had no gene match. The CDR3 covers 15 residues. The CDR3 DNA follows: TGTGCCAGCAGCTTACCACTAGCGGGGGGAAATGAGCAGTTCTTC. Translation: CASSLPLAGGNEQFF.

This clone showed up just a few times. The J gene is TRBJ2-5, the V gene TRBV5-1, with a weak D call TRBD2 (6 bases). The CDR3 runs to 18 residues. Germline assignment: CDR1 SGHRS and CDR2 YFSETQ. Trimming left V 3 bases short and J 5 bases short, with 26 bases between. CDR3 DNA sequence: TGCGCCAGCAGCTCGACAGATTTAGCGGACCCCGAGGGGGAGACCCAGTACTTC. It encodes CASSSTDLADPEGETQYF. The complete variable domain, with remaining parts taken from reference TRBV5-1 and TRBJ2-5, reads KAGVTQTPRYLIKTRGQQVTLSCSPISGHRSVSWYQQTPGQGLQFLFEYFSETQRNKGNFPGRFSGRQFSNSRSEMNVSTLELGDSALYLCASSSTDLADPEGETQYFGPGTRLLVL.

V is TRBV5-7 and J is TRBJ1-2; tentatively, D is TRBD1 (6 bases). TRBV5-7 is treated as an ORF (open reading frame) with a function not yet certain. V shed 0 bases and J shed 1 base, with 10 bases lying between them. The CDR3 covers 15 residues. The CDR3 region is CASSLGGAINYGYTF. DNA for the CDR3: TGTGCCAGCAGCTTGGGGGGGGCGATTAACTATGGCTACACCTTC.

The gene calls are TRBV7-9 and TRBJ1-1; perhaps TRBD1 as D (6 bases). Looked up from germline, CDR1 is SEHNR and CDR2 is FQNEAQ (reference sequence). V was cut by 5 bases and J by 4 bases, with 17 bases left in between. CDR3 length: 15 amino acids. The CDR3: CASSPEQGRVTEAFF. The CDR3 DNA reads TGTGCCAGCAGCCCGGAACAGGGTAGGGTCACTGAAGCTTTCTTT.

This chain joins TRBV13 and TRBJ2-7, with D unresolved. The CDR3 extends over 15 amino acids. Trimming took 0 bases from V and 1 from J, leaving 10 bases between them. Germline V gene lookup returns CDR1 PRHDT and CDR2 FYEKMQ (reference sequence). The chain's CDR3 is CASSLGPEWSYEQYF. The CDR3 bases are TGTGCCAGCAGCTTAGGGCCAGAATGGTCCTACGAGCAGTACTTC.

This rearrangement joins TRBV5-1 to TRBJ2-7; 10 bases fit TRBD1. The CDR3 runs 14 residues. V gave up 4 bases and J gave up 7 bases; unmatched junction bases: 8. Per germline, CDR1 SGHRS and CDR2 YFSETQ. CDR3 sequence reads: CASSKRQGAREQYF. CDR3 DNA sequence: TGCGCCAGCAGCAAACGACAGGGGGCGAGGGAGCAGTACTTC.

The rearrangement uses TRBV11-2 and TRBJ1-1; D unresolved. Trimming took off 1 base at V and 4 bases at J, with 13 bases between the two ends. CDR3 length: 15 residues. Germline V lookup: CDR1 SGHAT, CDR2 FQNNGV. The CDR3 nucleotides read TGTGCCAGCAGCTTAGTTGAGGTAAAGTTCACTGAAGCTTTCTTT. Residues: CASSLVEVKFTEAFF.

This rearrangement joins TRBV6-1 to TRBJ2-5; 10 bases align to TRBD1. V was clipped by 0 bases and J by 7 bases; unmatched bases: 2. The germline V gene has CDR1 MNHNS and CDR2 SASEGT. CDR3 length: 14 residues. The CDR3 protein is CASSEATGGGTQYF. The CDR3 DNA sequence: TGTGCCAGCAGTGAAGCGACAGGGGGCGGGACCCAGTACTTC.

The V gene is TRBV10-2, the J gene TRBJ2-5; possibly TRBD2 for D (5 bases). In germline, CDR1 is WSHSY, CDR2 SAAADI. Trimming pared 7 bases from V and 5 bases from J, leaving 11 bases between. CDR3 length: 12 residues. CDR3 bases: TGCGCCAGCACCCAGTCGGGGGAGACCCAGTACTTC. This gives the protein CASTQSGETQYF.

This clone was detected only a few times. The chain uses TRBV5-4 and TRBJ1-3; tentative D call: TRBD1 (5 bases). The length of the CDR3 is 16 residues. Trimming took off 3 bases at V and 3 bases at J, with 16 bases between the two ends. Germline CDR1 and CDR2: SGHNT and YYREEE (reference sequence). Here the CDR3 DNA reads TGTGCCAGCAGCTCAGCGACAGCCAAGGGTGGAAACACCATATATTTT. Translation gives CASSSATAKGGNTIYF.

This clone was observed a single time. V and J are TRBV5-1 and TRBJ2-7, with 10 positions matching TRBD1. CDR3 length: 14 residues. Losses at the gene ends were 5 bases for V and 2 bases for J; bases not matched to a gene: 4. CDR1 and CDR2 from the germline V gene are SGHRS and YFSETQ. CDR3 in DNA: TGCGCCAGCAGGACCGGGACAGGGGCCTACGAGCAGTACTTC. This sequence encodes CASRTGTGAYEQYF.

The rearrangement links TRBV27 to TRBJ2-3; D gene unclear. V was clipped by 4 bases and J by 2 bases, with 7 bases between them. CDR1 and CDR2 (germline): MNHEY, SMNVEV (reference sequence). The CDR3 is 13 amino acids. Here the CDR3 reads CASSWDTTDTQYF. CDR3 nucleotides: TGTGCCAGCAGTTGGGATACCACAGATACGCAGTATTTT.

This sequence joins TRBV4-1 and TRBJ2-2, with D perhaps TRBD1 (7 bases). Trimming cost V 3 bases and J 6 bases, with 20 bases left between them. Germline V CDR1 and CDR2: MGHRA, YSYEKL. The CDR3 totals 17 residues. CDR3 in DNA: TGCGCCAGCAGCCAGGCCGGGACAGCCACTAGCCCCGGGGAGCTGTTTTTT. This encodes CASSQAGTATSPGELFF.